This T cell receptor (beta chain) derives from a study of T cells in women clearing cervical HPV infection. At the level of the study: Case blood was drawn a median about 150 days after lesion detection.

Concerning this clone itself: Its specificity is not known.

Study-wide results and caveats: Richness plus V gene abundances separated cases from controls with AUC roughly 0.88.

Clones were read by immunoSEQ multiplex PCR, and TCRdb kept only the in-frame ones, dropping some. This table holds some 31,000 clones. The TCR comes from a woman between 18 and 70 years old with a cervical HPV16 infection that either progressed to CIN3+ or cleared (not recorded which). The sample comprised blood buffy coat.

CDR3 bases read: TGTGCCAGCACCCGGGGGGCAGGGAATGAAAAA. Residues: CASTRGAGNEK. The entire CDR3 reads CASTRGAGNEKLFF. The genes are TRBV11-2 and TRBJ1-4; a possible D gene is TRBD1 (6 bases). The read falls 3 residues short of the CDR3 end, and the missing part is taken from the germline J gene. Germline V gene lookup returns CDR1 SGHAT and CDR2 FQNNGV. V lost 7 bases and J 5 bases, leaving 14 bases between the germline ends. The CDR3 contains 14 residues.